Listed here are 26 T cell receptor beta chains from one sample, sequenced in a study of shared clonotypes between healthy human individuals (dated by TCRdb to about 2020). The library was produced with the immunoSEQ multiplex PCR assay. TCRdb holds this immuneACCESS table with in-frame rearrangements only. Some clones are missing; in checked studies, unresolved V genes explain under half, and the rest has no known cause. For this sample the table gives approximately 500,000 clones, of which over 70% were detected only once. Jointly, the top ten make up about 12% of the sample. Sequencing was done on a sample of PBMCs. The receptors originated from a woman in her thirties or forties in good health. Some clones in this sample may be carry-over from other donors' samples.

This chain joins TRBV10-3 and TRBJ1-1; TRBD1 matches at 8 bases. The CDR3 is 18 amino acids. Germline assignment: CDR1 ENHRY and CDR2 SYGVKD. After removal of 0 bases from V and 4 bases from J, the junction contained 13 bases not matched to a gene. CDR3 protein: CAISESPSRQGWGTEAFF. The CDR3, as DNA: TGTGCCATCAGTGAGTCGCCTTCCCGACAGGGGTGGGGCACTGAAGCTTTCTTT.

V and J are TRBV5-1 and TRBJ2-1; 11 bases agree with TRBD2. Unmatched junction bases numbered 5, after V lost 2 bases and J lost 7 bases. This CDR3 comprises 15 residues. The germline CDR1 and CDR2 sequences are SGHRS and YFSETQ. CDR3 bases: TGCGCCAGCAGCTTACTAGCGGGAGATCAAAATGAGCAGTTCTTC. It codes for CASSLLAGDQNEQFF.

This clone has a single count. The chain combines TRBV23-1 with TRBJ2-5; the D gene is possibly TRBD2 (7 bases). TRBV23-1 is labeled an ORF, and its function is uncertain. V lost 5 bases and J 5 bases, leaving 21 bases between the germline ends. This CDR3 contains 16 residues. For the CDR3, the DNA is TGCGCCAGCAGTTACTCGGAGGGGGGGTCGTGCGAGACCCAGTACTTC. Its protein product is CASSYSEGGSCETQYF.

As DNA, the CDR3 is TGTGCCAGCAGTGAAGCGGGGGTTGAGAACACTGAAGCTTTCTTT. This codes for CASSEAGVENTEAFF. The chain employs TRBV6-1 and TRBJ1-1; possibly TRBD1 for D (5 bases). Deletions cut 0 bases from V and 1 base from J, with 9 bases between. Germline CDR1 MNHNS, CDR2 SASEGT. The CDR3 length is 15 residues.

In this sample, this clone turned up many times. V usage is TRBV25-1 and J usage is TRBJ2-3; TRBD2 agrees at 7 bases. Germline-derived CDR1 and CDR2 are MGHDK and SYGVNS. CDR3 size: 15 residues. V lost 7 bases and J lost 0; bases outside the gene matches: 7. In DNA form, the CDR3 reads TGTGCCAGCACCGGGGGAGGGCCGAGCACAGATACGCAGTATTTT. It yields the protein CASTGGGPSTDTQYF. The entire variable domain, with the rest obtained from reference TRBV25-1 and TRBJ2-3, is as follows: EADIYQTPRYLVIGTGKKITLECSQTMGHDKMYWYQQDPGMELHLIHYSYGVNSTEKGDLSSESTVSRIRTEHFPLTLESARPSHTSQYLCASTGGGPSTDTQYFGPGTRLTVL.

The chain joins TRBV7-2 to TRBJ1-4; no clear D. The CDR3 has 14 amino acids. Germline CDR1 and CDR2: SGHTA and FQGNSA. Trimming cost V 6 bases and J 8 bases, with 16 bases left between them. Here the CDR3 reads CASSRRGLGEKLFF. The CDR3 bases are TGTGCCAGCAGTAGGCGGGGTCTTGGGGAAAAACTGTTTTTT.

This chain connects TRBV6-5 to TRBJ1-2; a possible D gene is TRBD1 (6 bases). The germline CDR1 and CDR2 sequences are MNHEY and SVGAGI. This CDR3 spans 15 amino acids. Trimming removed 0 bases from V and 3 bases from J, with 11 bases in between. CDR3 nucleotides: TGTGCCAGCAGTTACTCGTACAGGGACTACTATGGCTACACCTTC. Amino acid sequence: CASSYSYRDYYGYTF.

The V and J genes are TRBV27 and TRBJ2-7; 16 bases map to TRBD2. The CDR3 sequence is 18 residues long. Germline V gene data show CDR1 as MNHEY and CDR2 as SMNVEV (reference sequence). V was pared by 7 bases and J by 0 bases, with 9 bases of the junction left unmatched. CDR3 sequence: CASTTGTSGRGGSYEQYF. In DNA form, the CDR3 reads TGTGCCAGCACGACCGGGACTAGCGGGAGGGGGGGCTCCTACGAGCAGTACTTC.

The genes are TRBV27 and TRBJ2-1, with D maybe TRBD1 (5 bases). V lost 5 bases and J 12 bases, leaving 23 bases between the germline ends. Germline V CDR1 and CDR2: MNHEY, SMNVEV (reference sequence). The CDR3 is made up of 15 amino acids. CDR3 residues: CASSLQGFPGVGQFF. The DNA of the CDR3 is TGTGCCAGCAGTCTCCAGGGATTTCCAGGTGTGGGGCAGTTCTTC.

The chain combines TRBV28 with TRBJ2-7; 9 nucleotides match TRBD2. Per germline, CDR1 MDHEN and CDR2 SYDVKM. The trim removed 5 bases at V and 4 bases at J, leaving 12 bases unmatched. This CDR3 is 16 amino acids long. The CDR3 protein is CASSPTSGGGKYEQYF. CDR3 nucleotides: TGTGCCAGCAGTCCGACTAGCGGAGGGGGGAAGTACGAGCAGTACTTC.

The V and J genes are TRBV9 and TRBJ2-2; no clear D. Trimming stripped 3 bases from V and 5 bases from J, with 11 bases between. This CDR3 has 14 residues. The germline V gene encodes CDR1 SGDLS and CDR2 YYNGEE. CDR3 amino acids: CASSADDPTGELFF. The CDR3 DNA reads as TGTGCCAGCAGCGCCGATGACCCGACCGGGGAGCTGTTTTTT.

The chain employs TRBV2 and TRBJ2-5; TRBD1 matches at 8 bases. Trimming at V came to 10 bases and at J to 1 base, leaving 5 bases not matched to a gene. The CDR3 has 13 amino acids. Germline V gene sequence: CDR1 SNHLY, CDR2 FYNNEI. The CDR3 DNA reads TGTGCCACTTCCAGGGGGCTCCAAGAGACCCAGTACTTC. As protein: CATSRGLQETQYF. Full variable domain (missing parts from reference TRBV2 and TRBJ2-5): EPEVTQTPSHQVTQMGQEVILRCVPISNHLYFYWYRQILGQKVEFLVSFYNNEISEKSEIFDDQFSVERPDGSNFTLKIRSTKLEDSAMYFCATSRGLQETQYFGPGTRLLVL.

The gene calls are TRBV9 and TRBJ2-7, with D maybe TRBD2 (7 bases). The germline V gene has CDR1 SGDLS and CDR2 YYNGEE. The CDR3 is 15 amino acids. Deletions cut 3 bases from V and 5 bases from J, with 18 bases between. In nucleotides, the CDR3 is TGTGCCAGCAGCGATTCCGTCGGGGGGCGAAACGAGCAGTACTTC. Its protein is CASSDSVGGRNEQYF. Supplemented by reference TRBV9 and TRBJ2-7, the full variable domain reads DSGVTQTPKHLITATGQRVTLRCSPRSGDLSVYWYQQSLDQGLQFLIQYYNGEERAKGNILERFSAQQFPDLHSELNLSSLELGDSALYFCASSDSVGGRNEQYFGPGTRLTVT.

The chain employs TRBV7-2 and TRBJ1-2; D remains ambiguous. The germline CDR1 and CDR2 sequences are SGHTA and FQGNSA. This CDR3 has 13 amino acids. V shed 1 base and J shed 4 bases, with 7 bases lying between them. The CDR3 DNA follows: TGTGCCAGCAGCTTAGGTGGCGCCTATGGCTACACCTTC. It is translated as CASSLGGAYGYTF.

The chain employs TRBV5-1 and TRBJ1-2; 7 nucleotides match TRBD1. CDR3 length: 15 amino acids. Germline lookup yields CDR1 SGHRS and CDR2 YFSETQ. Trimming at V came to 0 bases and at J to 5 bases, leaving 7 bases not matched to a gene. The CDR3 region is CASSLVSGGNYGYTF. CDR3 nucleotide sequence: TGCGCCAGCAGCTTGGTGTCAGGGGGAAATTATGGCTACACCTTC.

This chain links TRBV10-3 with TRBJ1-1; D gene unclear. CDR3 size: 12 residues. Trimming stripped 10 bases from V and 5 bases from J, with 14 bases between. Germline V CDR1 and CDR2: ENHRY, SYGVKD. The CDR3 sequence is CANRAAGTEAFF. The CDR3 nucleotides are TGTGCCAATCGGGCCGCGGGGACTGAAGCTTTCTTT.

V and J are TRBV27 and TRBJ1-6; no definite D call. The CDR3 spans 15 residues. V shed 2 bases and J shed 7 bases, with 12 bases lying between them. The germline V gene encodes CDR1 MNHEY and CDR2 SMNVEV (reference sequence). This chain's CDR3 is CASSLGRRPNSPLHF. The CDR3 DNA is TGTGCCAGCAGTTTAGGTCGTCGGCCGAATTCACCCCTCCACTTT.

The rearrangement uses TRBV15 and TRBJ2-2; D uncertain. This CDR3 contains 12 residues. From germline, CDR1 is LNHNV and CDR2 YYDKDF (reference sequence). Trimming removed 3 bases at V and 9 bases at J, with 8 bases between. CDR3 protein: CATSRNRRELFF. In DNA, the CDR3 is TGTGCCACCAGCAGGAACCGGAGGGAGCTGTTTTTT.

The chain is built from TRBV2 and TRBJ1-4; D gene unclear. Germline-derived CDR1 and CDR2 are SNHLY and FYNNEI. This CDR3 region has 12 residues. Deletions cut 7 bases from V and 3 bases from J, with 6 bases between. The CDR3 DNA is TGTGCCAGCATGGTCCCTAATGAAAAACTGTTTTTT. Protein sequence: CASMVPNEKLFF.

Only one count was recorded for this clone. A far larger clone is just one base off, so this is likely a read error. The chain combines TRBV28 with TRBJ2-1; 9 positions agree with TRBD1. The junction had 10 bases not matched to a gene; V was cut back by 10 bases and J by 6 bases. Germline assignment: CDR1 MDHEN and CDR2 SYDVKM. The CDR3 consists of 14 residues. CDR3 DNA sequence: TGTGCCAACAGGGGGCAGGGGTTCGTCAATGAGCAGTTCTTC. This translates into CANRGQGFVNEQFF. Based on the CDR3 plus reference TRBV28 and TRBJ2-1, the full variable domain is DVKVTQSSRYLVKRTGEKVFLECVQDMDHENMFWYRQDPGLGLRLIYFSYDVKMKEKGDIPEGYSVSREKKERFSLILESASTNQTSMYLCANRGQGFVNEQFFGPGTRLTVL.

The chain couples TRBV29-1 to TRBJ2-5, with 9 bases matching TRBD2. J gave up 1 base and V 6 bases, and 6 bases lay outside the gene matches. The CDR3 totals 14 residues. Germline V gene sequence: CDR1 SQVTM, CDR2 ANQGSEA. In DNA form, the CDR3 reads TGCAGCGTATCTGTAGCGGGGGCCCAAGAGACCCAGTACTTC. Encoded protein: CSVSVAGAQETQYF.

This chain uses TRBV11-2 with TRBJ1-3; D not resolved. The CDR3 runs to 15 residues. Between the trimmed V and J ends, which lost 8 bases and 7 bases, there was a span of 21 bases. Germline assignment: CDR1 SGHAT and CDR2 FQNNGV. The CDR3 DNA reads as TGTGCCAGCGGTCGTACCCCCGGGCGCAGGAACACCATATATTTT. Its protein product is CASGRTPGRRNTIYF.

The V call is TRBV29-1, the J call TRBJ2-7, with TRBD1 as a possible D gene (5 bases). The CDR3 length is 12 residues. Germline values: CDR1 SQVTM, CDR2 ANQGSEA. The V and J ends lost 1 base and 5 bases respectively, with 9 bases between them. The CDR3 coding sequence is TGCAGCGTTGAAGGGGGCTCTGACGAGCAGTACTTC. Amino acids: CSVEGGSDEQYF.

As regards this clone: A far bigger clonotype differs at one base, so this is likely a read error. Other nucleotide sequences from this sample produce the same CDR3. The chain uses TRBV27 and TRBJ2-7; TRBD1 is a possible D gene (5 bases). The V gene's germline CDR1 is MNHEY and CDR2 SMNVEV (reference sequence). This CDR3 has 12 residues. DNA of the CDR3: TGTGCCAGCAGAGGGGCCACCTACGAGCAGTACTTT. It codes for CASRGATYEQYF.

Remarks on this clone: The junction shows a germline mismatch at one end, possibly a read error. The chain joins TRBV2 to TRBJ2-6, with D perhaps matching TRBD2 (5 bases). This CDR3 region has 15 residues. CDR1 is SNHLY and CDR2 is FYNNEI in the germline V gene. The CDR3 nucleotides read TGTGCAAGCAGTTCCCTTAGGACTGGGACCAACGTCCTGACTTTC. Amino acid sequence: CASSSLRTGTNVLTF.

As regards this clone: A far larger clone differs by one base, so this is likely a read error. J is TRBJ2-2 and V is TRBV6-1; TRBD1 might be the D (6 bases). This CDR3 has 13 residues. CDR1 is MNHNS, CDR2 SASEGT, per germline. Written as DNA, the CDR3 is TGTGCCAGCAGTGCCACAGGGACCGGGGAGCTGTCTTTT. Encoded protein: CASSATGTGELSF.